The present entry profiles one T cell receptor beta chain with its context. These data are taken from a study of CD8 T cells in Susac syndrome. RNA amounts of roughly 0.45 to 1 ug underwent reverse transcription with random hexamers. TCRdb called the immunoSEQ multiplex PCR reads again in MiXCR, with one record for every CDR3 protein. The sample consists of 25,000 to 30,000 distinct CDR3 sequences, about 93% of them appearing once. V lost 7 bases and J 11 bases, leaving 15 bases between the germline ends. Per the germline V gene, CDR1 is SNHLY and CDR2 is FYNNEI. This CDR3 has 12 residues. The origin of this receptor is a human donor in good health. Sequenced: CD8+ T cells from PBMCs. This chain uses TRBV2 with TRBJ2-1; D is undetermined. CDR3 in amino acids: CASTASRAQQFF. Here the CDR3 DNA reads TGTGCCAGCACGGCTTCAAGGGCCCAGCAGTTCTTC.